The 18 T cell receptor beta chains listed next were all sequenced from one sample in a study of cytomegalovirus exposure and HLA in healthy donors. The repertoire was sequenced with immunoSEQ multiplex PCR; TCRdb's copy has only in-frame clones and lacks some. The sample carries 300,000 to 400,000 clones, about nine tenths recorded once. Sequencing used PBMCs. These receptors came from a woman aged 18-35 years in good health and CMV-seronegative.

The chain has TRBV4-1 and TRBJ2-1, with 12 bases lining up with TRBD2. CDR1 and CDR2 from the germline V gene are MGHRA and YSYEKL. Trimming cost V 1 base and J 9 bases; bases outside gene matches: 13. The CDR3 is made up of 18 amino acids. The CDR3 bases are TGCGCCAGCAGCCAAGGGGGGCTAGCGGGAGGGAGTGTAGGTGAGCAGTTCTTC. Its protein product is CASSQGGLAGGSVGEQFF.

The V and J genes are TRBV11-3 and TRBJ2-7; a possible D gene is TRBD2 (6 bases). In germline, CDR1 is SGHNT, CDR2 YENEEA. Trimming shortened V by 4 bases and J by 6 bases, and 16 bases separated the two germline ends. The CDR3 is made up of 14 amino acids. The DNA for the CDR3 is TGTGCCAGCAGCTACCCAGGGAGGAGGGGCGAGCAGTACTTC. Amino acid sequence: CASSYPGRRGEQYF.

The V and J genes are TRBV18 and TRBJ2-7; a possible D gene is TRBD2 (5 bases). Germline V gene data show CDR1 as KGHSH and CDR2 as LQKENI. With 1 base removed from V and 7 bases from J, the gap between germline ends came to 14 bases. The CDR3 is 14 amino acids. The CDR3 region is CASSPRASAEEQYF. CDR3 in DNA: TGTGCCAGCTCACCACGGGCGTCAGCGGAAGAGCAGTACTTC.

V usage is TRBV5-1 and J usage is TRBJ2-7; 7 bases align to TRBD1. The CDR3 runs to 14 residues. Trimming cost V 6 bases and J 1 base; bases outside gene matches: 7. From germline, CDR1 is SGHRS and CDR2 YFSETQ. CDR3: CASTRDSQSYEQYF. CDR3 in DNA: TGCGCCAGCACTAGGGACAGTCAGTCCTACGAGCAGTACTTC.

Here the CDR3 DNA reads TGTGCCAGCAGCTACCCCGACCTAGGTGAAGCTTTCTTT. It translates to CASSYPDLGEAFF. V is TRBV9 and J is TRBJ1-1; D call uncertain. The V end was cut by 4 bases, the J end by 7 bases, with 14 bases between. Germline V CDR1 and CDR2: SGDLS, YYNGEE. The CDR3 runs to 13 residues.

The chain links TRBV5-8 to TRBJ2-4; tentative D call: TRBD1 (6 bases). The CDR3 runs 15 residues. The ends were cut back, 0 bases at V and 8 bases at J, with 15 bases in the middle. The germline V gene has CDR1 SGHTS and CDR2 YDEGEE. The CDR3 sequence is CASSLVVGASDIQYF. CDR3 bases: TGTGCCAGCAGCTTGGTTGTGGGGGCTAGTGACATTCAGTACTTC. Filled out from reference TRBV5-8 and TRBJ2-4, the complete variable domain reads EAGVTQSPTHLIKTRGQQATLRCSPISGHTSVYWYQQALGLGLQFLLWYDEGEERNRGNFPPRFSGRQFPNYSSELNVNALELEDSALYLCASSLVVGASDIQYFGAGTRLSVL.

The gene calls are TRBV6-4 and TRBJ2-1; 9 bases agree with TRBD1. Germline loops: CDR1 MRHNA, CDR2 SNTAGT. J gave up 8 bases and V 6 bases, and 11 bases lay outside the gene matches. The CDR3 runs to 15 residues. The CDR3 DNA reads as TGTGCCAGCAGCGTCCCGGGGACAGGGAAGGATGAGCAGTTCTTC. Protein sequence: CASSVPGTGKDEQFF.

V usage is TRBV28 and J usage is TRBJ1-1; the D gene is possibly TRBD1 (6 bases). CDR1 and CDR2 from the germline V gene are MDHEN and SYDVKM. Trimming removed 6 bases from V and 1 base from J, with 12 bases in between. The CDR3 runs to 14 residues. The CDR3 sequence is CASSRGQENTEAFF. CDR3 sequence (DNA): TGTGCCAGCAGCCGGGGACAAGAGAACACTGAAGCTTTCTTT.

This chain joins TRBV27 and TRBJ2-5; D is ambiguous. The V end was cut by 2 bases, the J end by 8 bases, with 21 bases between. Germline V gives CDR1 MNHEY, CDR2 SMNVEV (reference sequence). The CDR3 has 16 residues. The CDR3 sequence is CASSLTPTPGLETQYF. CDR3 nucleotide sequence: TGTGCCAGCAGTTTAACCCCCACCCCAGGCCTGGAAACCCAGTACTTC.

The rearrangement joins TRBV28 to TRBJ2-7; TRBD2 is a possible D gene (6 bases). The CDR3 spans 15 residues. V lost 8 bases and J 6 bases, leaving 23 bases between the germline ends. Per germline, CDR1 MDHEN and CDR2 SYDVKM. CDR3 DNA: TGTGCCAGCGCCTTCCCAAGACTAGAGGGCTCCGAGCAGTACTTC. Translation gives CASAFPRLEGSEQYF.

CDR3 in DNA: TGTGCCAGTAGTAAGGGGCTAGGACAGGGACCCAGCTCTGGGGCCAACGTCCTGACTTTC. Translating it yields CASSKGLGQGPSSGANVLTF. V usage is TRBV19 and J usage is TRBJ2-6; the match to TRBD1 covers 8 bases. The junction had 14 bases not matched to a gene; V was cut back by 4 bases and J by 0 bases. Germline values: CDR1 LNHDA, CDR2 SQIVND (reference sequence). This CDR3 has 20 residues.

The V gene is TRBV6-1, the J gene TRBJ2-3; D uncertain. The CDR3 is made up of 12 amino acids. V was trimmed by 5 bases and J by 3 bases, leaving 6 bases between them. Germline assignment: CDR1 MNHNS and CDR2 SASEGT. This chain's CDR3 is CASSPSTDTQYF. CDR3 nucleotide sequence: TGTGCCAGCAGTCCGTCTACAGATACGCAGTATTTT.

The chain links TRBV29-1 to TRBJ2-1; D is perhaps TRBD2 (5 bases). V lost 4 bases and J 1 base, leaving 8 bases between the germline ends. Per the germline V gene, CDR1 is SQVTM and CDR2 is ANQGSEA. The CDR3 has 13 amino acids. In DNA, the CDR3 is TGCAGCGTTGTATTAGCGTCCTACAATGAGCAGTTCTTC. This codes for CSVVLASYNEQFF.

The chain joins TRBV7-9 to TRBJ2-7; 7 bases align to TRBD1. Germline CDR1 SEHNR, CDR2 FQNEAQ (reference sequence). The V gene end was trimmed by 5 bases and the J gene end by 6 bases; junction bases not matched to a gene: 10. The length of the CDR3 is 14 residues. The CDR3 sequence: CASSLTGRGSEQYF. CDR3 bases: TGTGCCAGCAGCCTTACCGGCAGGGGGAGCGAGCAGTACTTC.

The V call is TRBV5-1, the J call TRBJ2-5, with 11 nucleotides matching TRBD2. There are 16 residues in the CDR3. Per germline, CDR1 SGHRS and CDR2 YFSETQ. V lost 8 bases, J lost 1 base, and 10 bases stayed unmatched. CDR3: CASRTGGLAVQETQYF. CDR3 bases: TGCGCCAGTAGGACCGGGGGACTAGCGGTCCAAGAGACCCAGTACTTC.

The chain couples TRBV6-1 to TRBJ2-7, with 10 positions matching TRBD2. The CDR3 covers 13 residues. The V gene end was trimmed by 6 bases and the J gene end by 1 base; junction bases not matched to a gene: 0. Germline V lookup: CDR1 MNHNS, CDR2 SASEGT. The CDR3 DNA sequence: TGTGCCAGCAGAGCGGGAGGGTCCTACGAGCAGTACTTC. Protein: CASRAGGSYEQYF.

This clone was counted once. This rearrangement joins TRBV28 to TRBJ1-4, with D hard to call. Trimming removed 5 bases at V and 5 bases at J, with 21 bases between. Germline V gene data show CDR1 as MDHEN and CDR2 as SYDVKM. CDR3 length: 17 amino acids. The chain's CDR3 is CASSLLSTRYQNEKLFF. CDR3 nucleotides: TGTGCCAGCAGTCTCCTTTCGACTCGGTATCAGAATGAAAAACTGTTTTTT.

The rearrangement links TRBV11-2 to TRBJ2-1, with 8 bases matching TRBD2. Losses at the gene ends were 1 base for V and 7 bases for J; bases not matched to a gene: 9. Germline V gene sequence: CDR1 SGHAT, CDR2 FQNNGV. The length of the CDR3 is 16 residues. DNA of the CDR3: TGTGCCAGCAGCTTAGTGGTTAGCGGGATCCTAAATGAGCAGTTCTTC. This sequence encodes CASSLVVSGILNEQFF.